Listed here are 11 T cell receptor beta chains from one sample, sequenced in a study of beta chain features in type 1 diabetes. The authors reverse transcribed all of the isolated RNA, so sequencing captured expressed TCRB transcripts. TCRdb's copy holds only in-frame clones and misses some; the assay was immunoSEQ multiplex PCR. Here the sample spans about 47,000 clones, 35% to 55% being singletons. General study findings and limits: Shortening of TCRB CDR3s, moderate but significant, appeared in all four CD4+ subsets of Type 1 diabetes patients.

These receptors are not linked to any known antigen. Sequenced material: stem cell memory CD4+ T cells from blood. These receptors were obtained from a young man with type 1 diabetes.

In the case of this clone: Other DNA variants within this sample encode the same CDR3. The chain employs TRBV5-1 and TRBJ2-7; D not certain. V was clipped by 0 bases and J by 4 bases, with 5 bases between them. This CDR3 has 12 residues. Germline V gene data show CDR1 as SGHRS and CDR2 as YFSETQ. The CDR3 loop is CASSLDGYEQYF. The CDR3 region has the DNA TGCGCCAGCAGCTTGGACGGGTACGAGCAGTACTTC. Complete variable domain (other parts from reference TRBV5-1 and TRBJ2-7): KAGVTQTPRYLIKTRGQQVTLSCSPISGHRSVSWYQQTPGQGLQFLFEYFSETQRNKGNFPGRFSGRQFSNSRSEMNVSTLELGDSALYLCASSLDGYEQYFGPGTRLTVT.

The gene calls are TRBV6-6 and TRBJ2-7, with D possibly TRBD2 on 6 matching bases. CDR3 length: 13 amino acids. Germline V gene sequence: CDR1 MNHNY, CDR2 SVGAGI (reference sequence). The V end lost 4 bases, the J end lost 3 bases, and 10 bases lay between the germline ends. The CDR3 sequence is CASSSEGNYEQYF. The CDR3 region has the DNA TGTGCCAGCAGTTCGGAGGGAAACTACGAGCAGTACTTC.

V usage is TRBV6-5 and J usage is TRBJ1-4; no reliable D call. From germline, CDR1 is MNHEY and CDR2 SVGAGI. The V end was cut by 3 bases, the J end by 2 bases, with 4 bases between. The CDR3 runs 13 residues. The CDR3 reads CASSYLTNEKLFF. The CDR3 nucleotides are TGTGCCAGCAGTTATCTCACTAATGAAAAACTGTTTTTT.

This sequence joins TRBV7-2 and TRBJ2-2; 7 bases agree with TRBD1. This CDR3 is 15 amino acids long. Germline CDR1 reads SGHTA; CDR2 reads FQGNSA. Trimming cost V 7 bases and J 6 bases; bases outside gene matches: 11. The CDR3, as DNA: TGTGCCAGCAACCTACAGACAGGGAATGCCGGGGAGCTGTTTTTT. Translating gives CASNLQTGNAGELFF.

The V call is TRBV5-6, the J call TRBJ2-5, with a tentative D call TRBD1 (5 bases). This CDR3 spans 16 amino acids. V lost 0 bases to trimming and J lost 1 base, with 13 bases between them. Per the germline V gene, CDR1 is SGHDT and CDR2 is YYEEEE. CDR3: CASSLGAGLLQETQYF. As DNA, the CDR3 is TGTGCCAGCAGCTTGGGGGCAGGGCTCCTCCAAGAGACCCAGTACTTC.

J is TRBJ2-7 and V is TRBV6-1, with D maybe TRBD2 (6 bases). Germline V gene data show CDR1 as MNHNS and CDR2 as SASEGT. The CDR3 has 14 amino acids. V was clipped by 2 bases and J by 0 bases, with 8 bases between them. CDR3 DNA sequence: TGTGCCAGCAGTGAAATGCGGGACTCCTACGAGCAGTACTTC. Protein product: CASSEMRDSYEQYF.

The J gene is TRBJ2-7, the V gene TRBV5-1; D might be TRBD1 (6 bases). CDR1 is SGHRS, CDR2 YFSETQ, per germline. The CDR3 consists of 15 residues. Trimming removed 0 bases from V and 5 bases from J, with 15 bases in between. In DNA, the CDR3 is TGCGCCAGCAGCTTGGCCGGGACAACGGTCCACGAGCAGTACTTC. Translating gives CASSLAGTTVHEQYF.

The chain combines TRBV18 with TRBJ1-2, with D tentatively TRBD1 (5 bases). V gave up 1 base and J gave up 1 base, with 13 bases separating them. Germline V CDR1 and CDR2: KGHSH, LQKENI. This CDR3 is built from 16 residues. CDR3 nucleotide sequence: TGTGCCAGCTCACCACTTGACAGACCCCGTAACTATGGCTACACCTTC. Translated: CASSPLDRPRNYGYTF.

The chain employs TRBV25-1 and TRBJ2-7, with 7 bases fitting TRBD1. Losses at the gene ends were 3 bases for V and 2 bases for J; bases not matched to a gene: 7. CDR3 size: 15 residues. Per germline, CDR1 MGHDK and CDR2 SYGVNS. CDR3 amino acids: CASSDPRQGAYEQYF. CDR3 DNA sequence: TGTGCCAGCAGTGATCCCCGGCAGGGGGCCTACGAGCAGTACTTC.

This clone was picked up a small number of times. The chain recombines TRBV7-9 with TRBJ2-7; possibly TRBD1 for D (5 bases). Germline CDR1 is SEHNR and CDR2 is FQNEAQ (reference sequence). CDR3 size: 15 residues. V gave up 1 base and J gave up 2 bases, with 12 bases separating them. The CDR3 DNA is TGTGCCAGCAGCTTAGTCAGGGTTGGAGCCTACGAGCAGTACTTC. Translated: CASSLVRVGAYEQYF.

This clone was observed a handful of times. This chain uses TRBV6-1 with TRBJ1-5; 8 bases line up with TRBD1. There are 14 residues in the CDR3. V was clipped by 7 bases and J by 4 bases; unmatched bases: 6. In germline, CDR1 is MNHNS, CDR2 SASEGT. The CDR3 here is CASTTGQGNQPQHF. DNA for the CDR3: TGTGCCAGCACTACCGGACAGGGAAATCAGCCCCAGCATTTT.